This entry lists 4 T cell receptor beta chains sequenced from one sample in a study of cytomegalovirus exposure and HLA in healthy donors. Using immunoSEQ multiplex PCR, the repertoire was profiled, and TCRdb retains in-frame clones only, with some absent. This sample has 110,000 or so clones, with about 85% found just once. Material for sequencing was PBMCs. The receptor set was obtained from a young woman in good health and CMV-seropositive.

The genes are TRBV2 and TRBJ1-2, with D perhaps TRBD1 (6 bases). Germline V CDR1 and CDR2: SNHLY, FYNNEI. The CDR3 runs 14 residues. Trimming shortened V by 7 bases and J by 5 bases, and 17 bases separated the two germline ends. The DNA for the CDR3 is TGTGCCAGCAAAGCGGACAGTCGCTGGTATGGCTACACCTTC. This encodes CASKADSRWYGYTF.

The V and J genes are TRBV2 and TRBJ2-2; 7 nucleotides line up with TRBD1. J was trimmed by 6 bases and V by 4 bases; bases with no gene match: 2. Germline values: CDR1 SNHLY, CDR2 FYNNEI. The CDR3 has 13 amino acids. CDR3 in DNA: TGTGCCAGCAGTGTGACAGGGTCCGGGGAGCTGTTTTTT. Encoded protein: CASSVTGSGELFF.

The CDR3 spells CASSESGEETQYF. The CDR3, as DNA: TGCGCCAGCAGTGAGTCAGGGGAAGAGACCCAGTACTTC. The chain joins TRBV10-1 to TRBJ2-5; tentative D call: TRBD1 (5 bases). The CDR3 is made up of 13 amino acids. V dropped 0 bases and J dropped 3 bases, with 5 bases sitting between them. Germline CDR1 WNHNN, CDR2 SYGVQD (reference sequence).

The chain links TRBV7-2 to TRBJ2-7; D is unclear. Trimming pared 5 bases from V and 2 bases from J, leaving 16 bases between. Germline assignment: CDR1 SGHTA and CDR2 FQGNSA. The length of the CDR3 is 15 residues. The CDR3 DNA sequence: TGTGCCAGCAGCCCTCTCTCTGGGCCCGCCTACGAGCAGTACTTC. As protein: CASSPLSGPAYEQYF.